The T cell receptor (delta chain) under discussion was sequenced for a study of gamma-delta T cells after stem cell transplantation. TCRdb processed the RT-PCR reads again with the CATT caller. Of approximately 3,000 delta-chain clones listed, roughly an eighth are singletons. From germline, CDR1 is TSWWSYY and CDR2 QGS. CDR3 size: 19 residues. As for this clone: One end of the junction varies from germline; a read error may be responsible.

The receptor's source is a human donor. It is not recorded whose cells these are; they may come from a transplant donor. Input material: gamma-delta T cells. V is TRDV1 and J is TRDJ1; 10 bases are shared with TRDD3. The J gene, absent from TCRdb, was called here by matching the DNA to germline. The CDR3 spells CAIGEGPGRGIRSTDKLIF. The CDR3 bases are TGTGCTATTGGGGAAGGGCCCGGAAGGGGGATACGCTCTACCGATAAACTCATCTTT.